Shown below are 21 T cell receptor beta chains from a single sample sequenced in a study of neurological immune-mediated disorders. TCRdb processed the 5' RACE reads anew with MiXCR; each CDR3 protein has one entry. This sample carries about 21,000 distinct CDR3 sequences, about 7.5% of them seen once, and the ten largest clones take about 17%. The sequencing sample was made of CD8+ T cells from blood. The receptors derive from a woman under 40 with HTLV-1-associated myelopathy (HAM/TSP).

This clonotype ranks as large. The V gene is TRBV20-1, the J gene TRBJ2-7; D is ambiguous. V gave up 0 bases and J gave up 2 bases, with 11 bases separating them. This CDR3 is 14 amino acids long. Germline lookup yields CDR1 DFQATT and CDR2 SNEGSKA (reference sequence). The CDR3 is CSARDSTATYEQYF. For the CDR3, the DNA is TGCAGTGCTAGAGATAGTACAGCCACCTACGAGCAGTACTTC.

This clonotype was observed many times. The chain couples TRBV6-6 to TRBJ2-1, with 9 bases matching TRBD2. Trimming took 6 bases from V and 4 from J; bases not matched to a gene: 4. This CDR3 is 14 amino acids long. CDR1 is MNHNY, CDR2 SVGAGI, per germline (reference sequence). CDR3 bases: TGTGCCAGCAGCTTAGCGGGGGAATACAATGAGCAGTTCTTC. It encodes CASSLAGEYNEQFF.

This clonotype was observed many times. DNA of the CDR3: TGCGCCAGTCAGGGTCCTAGCACAGATACGCAGTATTTT. It is translated as CASQGPSTDTQYF. The chain has TRBV5-1 and TRBJ2-3, with a possible D match to TRBD1 (5 bases). Germline loops: CDR1 SGHRS, CDR2 YFSETQ. Trimming removed 8 bases from V and 0 bases from J, with 10 bases in between. CDR3 length equals 13 residues.

This clonotype was detected many times. The V call is TRBV29-1, the J call TRBJ2-7, with 10 bases identical to TRBD1. V lost 7 bases to trimming and J lost 5 bases; unmatched junction nucleotides: 8. Germline V gene data show CDR1 as SQVTM and CDR2 as ANQGSEA. The CDR3 has 13 amino acids. CDR3: CSALDRGYDEQYF. CDR3 DNA: TGCAGCGCACTGGACAGGGGGTACGACGAGCAGTACTTC.

A note on this clonotype: Given a much more abundant clone one base away, this may be a read error. The chain employs TRBV4-2 and TRBJ2-1; TRBD2 agrees at 9 bases. Germline loops: CDR1 LGHNA, CDR2 YNFKEQ. The CDR3 runs 16 residues. V was clipped by 5 bases and J by 1 base; unmatched bases: 6. In nucleotides, the CDR3 is TGTGCCAGCAGCTCCATAGCGGGGGTTTCCTACAATGAGCAGTTCTTC. Protein product: CASSSIAGVSYNEQFF.

In its sample, this clonotype was seen many times. V is TRBV20-1 and J is TRBJ1-3; the D is unclear. This CDR3 region has 15 residues. The V end lost 0 bases, the J end lost 2 bases, and 11 bases lay between the germline ends. Looked up from germline, CDR1 is DFQATT and CDR2 is SNEGSKA (reference sequence). In DNA, the CDR3 is TGCAGTGCTAGAGATAGACTCGTGCCTGGAAACACCATATATTTT. This encodes CSARDRLVPGNTIYF.

Ten or more counts support this clonotype. The genes are TRBV19 and TRBJ2-1, with D uncertain. V was cut by 3 bases and J by 4 bases, with 10 bases left in between. The CDR3 loop spans 14 amino acids. From germline, CDR1 is LNHDA and CDR2 SQIVND (reference sequence). The CDR3 region is CASSIRLLYNEQFF. CDR3 bases: TGTGCCAGTAGTATTCGACTTTTATACAATGAGCAGTTCTTC.

This clonotype was observed many times. This chain links TRBV5-1 with TRBJ2-7, with a possible D match to TRBD1 (5 bases). Germline values: CDR1 SGHRS, CDR2 YFSETQ. Trimming left V 0 bases short and J 5 bases short, with 12 bases between. The CDR3 covers 14 residues. CDR3 in amino acids: CASSLAGFIDEQYF. The CDR3 DNA sequence: TGCGCCAGCAGCTTGGCAGGGTTCATCGACGAGCAGTACTTC.

This clonotype was picked up many times. This chain links TRBV7-9 with TRBJ1-1; TRBD1 matches at 8 bases. Trimming removed 5 bases from V and 7 bases from J; junction bases left unmatched: 12. Looked up from germline, CDR1 is SEHNR and CDR2 is FQNEAQ (reference sequence). The CDR3 is made up of 15 amino acids. The DNA for the CDR3 is TGTGCCAGCAGCCCCCCCGGGACAGGCAAGAATGAAGCTTTCTTT. Translation gives CASSPPGTGKNEAFF.

This clonotype was seen repeatedly, ten times or more. This chain joins TRBV11-2 and TRBJ2-2; no firm D call. Germline V gene sequence: CDR1 SGHAT, CDR2 FQNNGV. The CDR3 is 13 residues long. Trimming cost V 5 bases and J 4 bases, with 8 bases left between them. The CDR3 here is CASSAGRTGELFF. For the CDR3, the DNA is TGTGCCAGCAGCGCCGGACGCACCGGGGAGCTGTTTTTT.

This clonotype was counted many times. The chain employs TRBV5-8 and TRBJ2-3, with D hard to call. Germline CDR1 is SGHTS and CDR2 is YDEGEE. V shed 0 bases and J shed 2 bases, with 10 bases lying between them. The CDR3 has 15 amino acids. CDR3 protein: CASSLAHTYTDTQYF. Written as DNA, the CDR3 is TGTGCCAGCAGCTTGGCCCATACCTACACAGATACGCAGTATTTT.

In the case of this clonotype: The missing conserved phenylalanine or tryptophan at the end of this CDR3 makes a read error likely. V gene TRBV4-2 combines with J gene TRBJ2-7; 11 positions agree with TRBD2. With V trimmed by 1 base and J by 4 bases, 3 bases remained unmatched. Germline lookup yields CDR1 LGHNA and CDR2 YNFKEQ. The CDR3 totals 15 residues. The CDR3 DNA sequence: TGTGCCAGCAGCCAAGGGGCTAGCGGGGGGTACGAGCAGTACTTA. Protein: CASSQGASGGYEQYL.

This clonotype was seen many times. The V and J genes are TRBV29-1 and TRBJ1-1; D is possibly TRBD1 (5 bases). The CDR3 has 16 residues. The ends were cut back, 1 base at V and 1 base at J, with 16 bases in the middle. Germline lookup yields CDR1 SQVTM and CDR2 ANQGSEA. Here the CDR3 DNA reads TGCAGCGTTGAAGGGGATCAGGGTTTCACGAACACTGAAGCTTTCTTT. Translated: CSVEGDQGFTNTEAFF.

This clonotype was observed many times. The chain carries TRBV12-3 or TRBV12-4 and TRBJ1-5; no clear D. V lost 6 bases, J lost 7 bases, and 25 bases lay in between. The CDR3 totals 17 residues. CDR3 nucleotides: TGTGCCAGCAGGGGCTCCCGCGCCGGGCACCCGGAACAGCCCCAGCATTTT. Protein product: CASRGSRAGHPEQPQHF.

This clonotype was counted at least ten times. The chain is built from TRBV11-2 and TRBJ2-2; 8 bases are a match to TRBD1. Germline CDR1 reads SGHAT; CDR2 reads FQNNGV. V trimming: 4 bases; J trimming: 5 bases; junction bases outside the gene matches: 9. This CDR3 comprises 16 residues. CDR3 residues: CASSSGQGVRTGELFF. CDR3 bases: TGTGCCAGCAGCTCCGGACAGGGTGTACGAACCGGGGAGCTGTTTTTT.

This clonotype was recorded at least ten times. This chain joins TRBV5-1 and TRBJ1-1; D is unclear. V was shortened by 6 bases and J by 7 bases, with 16 bases between the two germline ends. The CDR3 loop spans 13 amino acids. The germline CDR1 and CDR2 sequences are SGHRS and YFSETQ. CDR3 nucleotide sequence: TGCGCCAGCAAAAGTTGGAGGTGGAGTGAAGCTTTCTTT. Amino acids: CASKSWRWSEAFF.

This clonotype has a handful of counts. This chain uses TRBV7-9 with TRBJ2-1, with 9 bases matching TRBD2. After removal of 5 bases from V and 7 bases from J, the junction contained 9 bases not matched to a gene. Germline CDR1 is SEHNR and CDR2 is FQNEAQ (reference sequence). The CDR3 sequence is 15 residues long. CDR3 in DNA: TGTGCCAGCAGCATGAGCGGGGGGCAACCTAATGAGCAGTTCTTC. This codes for CASSMSGGQPNEQFF.

Remarks on this clonotype: The junction shows a germline mismatch at one end, possibly a read error. This chain connects TRBV7-9 to TRBJ1-1, with a weak D call TRBD1 (5 bases). This CDR3 contains 13 residues. CDR1 and CDR2 (germline): SEHNR, FQNEAQ (reference sequence). The CDR3 loop is CAGSRSGGTEAFF. The CDR3 DNA follows: TGTGCCGGCAGCCGATCGGGGGGCACTGAAGCTTTCTTT. The whole variable domain, filled in from reference TRBV7-9 and TRBJ1-1, reads DTGVSQNPRHKITKRGQNVTFRCDPISEHNRLYWYRQTLGQGPEFLTYFQNEAQLEKSRLLSDRFSAERPKGSFSTLEIQRTEQGDSAMYLCAGSRSGGTEAFFGQGTRLTVV.

This clonotype was seen many times. The V and J genes are TRBV20-1 and TRBJ1-2; D possibly corresponds to TRBD1 (6 bases). CDR1 is DFQATT, CDR2 SNEGSKA, per germline (reference sequence). CDR3 size: 15 residues. The V and J ends lost 6 bases and 4 bases respectively, with 21 bases between them. CDR3 DNA: TGCAGTGCCGAACCTCCGGGGGGGGCTATCTATGGCTACACCTTC. Protein product: CSAEPPGGAIYGYTF.

Many counts were recorded for this clonotype. The CDR3 here is CASSSGLAGIHNEQFF. CDR3 DNA sequence: TGTGCCAGCAGCTCGGGACTAGCGGGGATCCACAATGAGCAGTTCTTC. This chain uses TRBV5-6 with TRBJ2-1; 13 positions match TRBD2. This CDR3 region has 16 residues. Germline CDR1 SGHDT, CDR2 YYEEEE. Trimming at V came to 3 bases and at J to 5 bases, leaving 5 bases not matched to a gene.

The chain uses TRBV19 and TRBJ1-1; 9 bases are shared with TRBD1. Germline loops: CDR1 LNHDA, CDR2 SQIVND (reference sequence). CDR3 length: 15 amino acids. V was clipped by 4 bases and J by 1 base; unmatched bases: 4. The CDR3 nucleotides are TGTGCCAGTAGTAATAGACAGGGGGGGAACACTGAAGCTTTCTTT. Its translation is CASSNRQGGNTEAFF.